The 27 T cell receptor beta chains presented below share a single source sample, sequenced in a study of cytomegalovirus exposure and HLA in healthy donors. The PCR had 60 Vbeta and 13 Jbeta primers. Repertoires were generated with immunoSEQ multiplex PCR, while TCRdb's copy carries only in-frame clones and drops some. The sample shows over 40,000 clones, around 87% of them seen only once. The sequenced material came from PBMCs. These receptors were taken from a woman between 40 and 55 years old in good health and CMV-seropositive.

V gene TRBV11-2 combines with J gene TRBJ1-4; 8 bases line up with TRBD1. Unmatched junction bases numbered 19, after V lost 5 bases and J lost 5 bases. This CDR3 region has 19 residues. Germline-derived CDR1 and CDR2 are SGHAT and FQNNGV. The CDR3 sequence is CASSPSFIPMGQANEKLFF. The CDR3 DNA reads as TGTGCCAGCAGCCCTTCCTTTATCCCTATGGGACAGGCGAATGAAAAACTGTTTTTT.

The chain uses TRBV5-8 and TRBJ1-5; TRBD1 aligns across 7 bases. Germline V gene data show CDR1 as SGHTS and CDR2 as YDEGEE. J gave up 0 bases and V 3 bases, and 0 bases lay outside the gene matches. The CDR3 is 14 residues long. CDR3 amino acids: CASSWTGSNQPQHF. The CDR3 DNA reads as TGTGCCAGCAGCTGGACAGGTAGCAATCAGCCCCAGCATTTT.

The CDR3 nucleotides are TGTGCCAGTAGTATAGCGGCGGGGGACGCTAGGGATACGCAGTATTTT. It codes for CASSIAAGDARDTQYF. This rearrangement joins TRBV19 to TRBJ2-3, with TRBD2 identical over 7 bases. The germline CDR1 and CDR2 sequences are LNHDA and SQIVND (reference sequence). Trimming took 1 base from V and 6 from J; bases not matched to a gene: 10. The CDR3 is 16 amino acids.

The J gene is TRBJ2-3, the V gene TRBV18; unclear D gene. Germline loops: CDR1 KGHSH, CDR2 LQKENI. CDR3 length equals 12 residues. V was clipped by 3 bases and J by 4 bases, with 5 bases between them. Written as DNA, the CDR3 is TGTGCCAGCTCACCGTCGGCAGATACGCAGTATTTT. Protein product: CASSPSADTQYF. The full variable domain, rest sourced from reference TRBV18 and TRBJ2-3, is NAGVMQNPRHLVRRRGQEARLRCSPMKGHSHVYWYRQLPEEGLKFMVYLQKENIIDESGMPKERFSAEFPKEGPSILRIQQVVRGDSAAYFCASSPSADTQYFGPGTRLTVL.

This clone was counted a single time. V is TRBV6-1 and J is TRBJ1-5; 8 nucleotides align to TRBD1. This CDR3 contains 14 residues. The V gene's germline CDR1 is MNHNS and CDR2 SASEGT. The J segment lost 6 bases and the V segment lost 6 bases, leaving 7 bases of the junction unmatched. The CDR3 DNA reads TGTGCCAGCAGCGGGACAGGCCACGGTCAGCCCCAGCATTTT. It yields the protein CASSGTGHGQPQHF.

The V and J genes are TRBV18 and TRBJ2-1, with TRBD1 matching over 7 bases. Looked up from germline, CDR1 is KGHSH and CDR2 is LQKENI. J lost 9 bases, V lost 2 bases, and 13 bases had no gene match. The CDR3 is made up of 16 amino acids. Written as DNA, the CDR3 is TGTGCCAGCTCACCATGGACGACAGGGATGGGTACTGAGCAGTTCTTC. Protein product: CASSPWTTGMGTEQFF. The full variable domain, rest sourced from reference TRBV18 and TRBJ2-1, is NAGVMQNPRHLVRRRGQEARLRCSPMKGHSHVYWYRQLPEEGLKFMVYLQKENIIDESGMPKERFSAEFPKEGPSILRIQQVVRGDSAAYFCASSPWTTGMGTEQFFGPGTRLTVL.

Remarks on this clone: Other DNA sequences from this sample encode an identical CDR3 as well. The CDR3 DNA sequence: TGCGCCAGCAGCCCTACTAGCGGGGGCCTCTACAATGAGCAGTTCTTC. Protein: CASSPTSGGLYNEQFF. This chain joins TRBV5-1 and TRBJ2-1; 11 bases are a match to TRBD2. CDR1 and CDR2 (germline): SGHRS, YFSETQ. The CDR3 has 16 amino acids. The J segment lost 3 bases and the V segment lost 4 bases, leaving 6 bases of the junction unmatched.

The V call is TRBV6-1, the J call TRBJ2-1; D may be TRBD2 (5 bases). The germline gives CDR1 MNHNS, CDR2 SASEGT. The CDR3 extends over 14 amino acids. The ends were cut back, 5 bases at V and 15 bases at J, with 23 bases in the middle. This CDR3 reads CASSSNHYTGELFF. In nucleotides, the CDR3 is TGTGCCAGCAGTTCTAACCACTACACTGGGGAGTTGTTCTTC.

This chain connects TRBV11-2 to TRBJ2-7, with D maybe TRBD2 (5 bases). V lost 2 bases to trimming and J lost 0 bases, with 11 bases between them. Per germline, CDR1 SGHAT and CDR2 FQNNGV. This CDR3 is 15 amino acids long. CDR3 nucleotide sequence: TGTGCCAGCAGCTTAATTGAGGGAATCTCCTACGAGCAGTACTTC. Translated: CASSLIEGISYEQYF.

This chain joins TRBV28 and TRBJ2-2, with TRBD1 matching 8 bases. Trimming at V came to 4 bases and at J to 4 bases, leaving 8 bases not matched to a gene. Germline CDR1 and CDR2: MDHEN and SYDVKM. The CDR3 totals 16 residues. The CDR3 reads CASSSPGTGTTGELFF. CDR3 sequence (DNA): TGTGCCAGCAGTTCCCCCGGGACAGGTACCACCGGGGAGCTGTTTTTT.

The gene calls are TRBV7-2 and TRBJ1-2, with 9 bases identical to TRBD1. The CDR3 has 14 residues. V shed 5 bases, J shed 4 bases, and the junction held 5 bases outside the gene matches. The germline gives CDR1 SGHTA, CDR2 FQGNSA. The CDR3 loop is CASSQDRGFYGYTF. Written as DNA, the CDR3 is TGTGCCAGCAGCCAGGACAGGGGATTCTATGGCTACACCTTC.

On this clone: At one boundary the junction diverges from the germline segment, which might be a read error. The V gene is TRBV7-7, the J gene TRBJ2-1; 12 bases line up with TRBD2. CDR3 length: 16 residues. Per the germline V gene, CDR1 is SSHAT and CDR2 is FNYEAQ (reference sequence). This chain's CDR3 is CASSHNGLAGNNEQFF. CDR3 DNA: TGTGCTAGCAGCCACAACGGACTAGCGGGAAATAATGAGCAGTTCTTC.

The CDR3 DNA is TGTGCCACCAGCAGGGAACAGGATCCCAATTATGGCTACACCTTC. It yields the protein CATSREQDPNYGYTF. The chain links TRBV15 to TRBJ1-2, with a tentative D call TRBD1 (5 bases). Germline-derived CDR1 and CDR2 are LNHNV and YYDKDF (reference sequence). V was pared by 3 bases and J by 5 bases, with 16 bases between. There are 15 residues in the CDR3.

J is TRBJ1-3 and V is TRBV6-1, with 7 nucleotides matching TRBD1. Germline V gene lookup returns CDR1 MNHNS and CDR2 SASEGT. The CDR3 runs to 13 residues. V was pared by 6 bases and J by 5 bases, with 4 bases of the junction left unmatched. The CDR3 nucleotides are TGTGCCAGCAGGAGGGGGCCTAGAAACACCATATATTTT. Residues: CASRRGPRNTIYF.

The genes are TRBV7-9 and TRBJ2-7; D gene unclear. The V and J ends lost 2 bases and 2 bases respectively, with 7 bases between them. Germline values: CDR1 SEHNR, CDR2 FQNEAQ (reference sequence). This CDR3 comprises 13 residues. CDR3 coding DNA: TGTGCCAGCAGCTTAAGTCCTACCTACGAGCAGTACTTC. Amino acids: CASSLSPTYEQYF.

The rearrangement uses TRBV15 and TRBJ2-5; D perhaps matches TRBD2 (5 bases). The CDR3 runs 13 residues. CDR1 is LNHNV and CDR2 is YYDKDF in the germline V gene (reference sequence). The V and J ends lost 9 bases and 3 bases respectively, with 14 bases between them. The CDR3 is CATSHSGEETQYF. CDR3 in DNA: TGTGCCACTTCTCACAGCGGTGAAGAGACCCAGTACTTC.

About this clone: An end of the junction differs from the germline gene, which may be a read error. The sample has other DNA sequences that encode this CDR3 too. CDR3 nucleotide sequence: TGTGCCAGTAGTGACTCGACTAGCGGGGGATCCGGGGAGCTGTTTTTT. Amino acids: CASSDSTSGGSGELFF. The chain links TRBV6-4 to TRBJ2-2; 12 nucleotides align to TRBD2. The CDR3 consists of 16 residues. Germline CDR1 MRHNA, CDR2 SNTAGT.

The chain is built from TRBV10-3 and TRBJ1-6, with 7 bases matching TRBD1. V trimming: 6 bases; J trimming: 10 bases; junction bases outside the gene matches: 6. The CDR3 has 13 amino acids. Germline values: CDR1 ENHRY, CDR2 SYGVKD. Written as DNA, the CDR3 is TGTGCCATCAGGATTGACAGGGAATCACCCCTCCACTTT. Amino acids: CAIRIDRESPLHF.

The V gene is TRBV2, the J gene TRBJ2-3; D is possibly TRBD1 (6 bases). The ends were cut back, 6 bases at V and 0 bases at J, with 10 bases in the middle. Germline loops: CDR1 SNHLY, CDR2 FYNNEI. This CDR3 comprises 14 residues. The chain's CDR3 is CASRNRESTDTQYF. The CDR3 nucleotides are TGTGCCAGCAGAAACAGGGAAAGCACAGATACGCAGTATTTT.

The chain joins TRBV18 to TRBJ2-3; no firm D call. Trimming left V 3 bases short and J 6 bases short, with 4 bases between. Germline values: CDR1 KGHSH, CDR2 LQKENI. This CDR3 is built from 11 residues. CDR3 loop: CASSPGDTQYF. The CDR3 DNA follows: TGTGCCAGCTCACCTGGCGATACGCAGTATTTT. The full variable domain, with the rest looked up from reference TRBV18 and TRBJ2-3, is NAGVMQNPRHLVRRRGQEARLRCSPMKGHSHVYWYRQLPEEGLKFMVYLQKENIIDESGMPKERFSAEFPKEGPSILRIQQVVRGDSAAYFCASSPGDTQYFGPGTRLTVL.

The V and J genes are TRBV19 and TRBJ1-3, with 7 positions matching TRBD1. The V and J ends lost 10 bases and 0 bases, in that order; junction bases with no gene match: 6. Germline V gene lookup returns CDR1 LNHDA and CDR2 SQIVND (reference sequence). The CDR3 sequence is 14 residues long. This CDR3 is CATWTGDSGNTIYF. CDR3 coding DNA: TGTGCCACCTGGACAGGCGACTCTGGAAACACCATATATTTT.

The chain joins TRBV7-9 to TRBJ2-1; D unclear. CDR1 is SEHNR, CDR2 FQNEAQ, per germline (reference sequence). The CDR3 totals 12 residues. Trimming removed 2 bases from V and 7 bases from J, with 6 bases in between. CDR3 residues: CASSLIANEQFF. The DNA of the CDR3 is TGTGCCAGCAGCTTAATAGCTAATGAGCAGTTCTTC.

The V call is TRBV19, the J call TRBJ1-3; TRBD1 might be the D (5 bases). Trimming pared 7 bases from V and 2 bases from J, leaving 12 bases between. The CDR3 extends over 14 amino acids. Per germline, CDR1 LNHDA and CDR2 SQIVND (reference sequence). The CDR3 here is CASTHGGTGNTIYF. The CDR3 DNA follows: TGTGCCAGTACCCACGGGGGGACTGGAAACACCATATATTTT.

This clone was detected only a few times. The chain couples TRBV6-1 to TRBJ1-5; D is ambiguous. Germline V gene data show CDR1 as MNHNS and CDR2 as SASEGT. The CDR3 consists of 15 residues. Trimming removed 1 base from V and 0 bases from J, with 7 bases in between. CDR3 in DNA: TGTGCCAGCAGTGAAGAGGCAGGTAGCAATCAGCCCCAGCATTTT. Its translation: CASSEEAGSNQPQHF.

The rearrangement joins TRBV5-6 to TRBJ2-7; D perhaps matches TRBD2 (6 bases). The CDR3 spans 13 residues. CDR1 and CDR2 (germline): SGHDT, YYEEEE. The V end was cut by 2 bases, the J end by 3 bases, with 9 bases between. The DNA for the CDR3 is TGTGCCAGCAGCTTCGGGACTTACTACGAGCAGTACTTC. Translation gives CASSFGTYYEQYF. The variable domain in full, completed from reference TRBV5-6 and TRBJ2-7, reads DAGVTQSPTHLIKTRGQQVTLRCSPKSGHDTVSWYQQALGQGPQFIFQYYEEEERQRGNFPDRFSGHQFPNYSSELNVNALLLGDSALYLCASSFGTYYEQYFGPGTRLTVT.

The gene calls are TRBV28 and TRBJ2-3; 12 bases map to TRBD1. The CDR3 is 17 residues long. Per germline, CDR1 MDHEN and CDR2 SYDVKM. The V gene end was trimmed by 6 bases and the J gene end by 5 bases; junction bases not matched to a gene: 12. CDR3 residues: CASSSPGTGGGIDTQYF. The CDR3, as DNA: TGTGCCAGCAGCTCCCCAGGGACAGGGGGCGGAATAGATACGCAGTATTTT.

The rearrangement uses TRBV27 and TRBJ1-2; possible D gene TRBD1, 5 bases. The CDR3 sequence is 15 residues long. Trimming took off 0 bases at V and 2 bases at J, with 10 bases between the two ends. Germline lookup yields CDR1 MNHEY and CDR2 SMNVEV (reference sequence). The CDR3 protein is CASSLSNQGNYGYTF. Written as DNA, the CDR3 is TGTGCCAGCAGTTTATCGAATCAGGGAAACTATGGCTACACCTTC.